The rows below give T cell receptor beta chains drawn from one sample of a study of PD-1 blockade in classical Hodgkin lymphoma. Libraries were prepared by immunoSEQ multiplex PCR; TCRdb keeps only in-frame clonotypes and omits some of them. The sample lists 40,000 to 45,000 clones; roughly 69% were seen once. The specimen comprised peripheral blood mononuclear cells (PBMCs), sampled before the fourth cycle of nivolumab. The receptors originated from a human donor with classical Hodgkin lymphoma. Each CDR3 is given without its conserved first and last residue. Each record gives: clone size, J gene, V gene, CDR3 protein. Expanded clones are given a class, and other clones once, few, many or no size at all.

>few|TRBJ2-5|TRBV27
ASSWGASQETQY
>once|TRBJ2-1|TRBV7-7
ASSWTSGDNEQF
>NA|TRBJ2-1|TRBV5-1
ASSFSGRYNEQF
>NA|TRBJ2-5|TRBV4-2
ASSFGLAGVETQY
>NA|TRBJ2-3|TRBV4-3
ASSQDAGITDTQY
>medium-sized|TRBJ2-2|TRBV6-1
ASSLGQATGELF
>NA|TRBJ2-3|TRBV10-1
ASSERDTQY
>NA|TRBJ2-1|TRBV2
ASTGGFHNEQF
>NA|TRBJ2-6|TRBV30
AWSVFEGSLFSGANVLT
>NA|TRBJ1-1|TRBV10-2
ASGTVGGEAF
>few|TRBJ1-1|TRBV19
ASSISGGFTEAF
>NA|TRBJ2-3|TRBV7-8
ASSLGGGGADTQY
>NA|TRBJ2-1|TRBV2
ASSERASSTGFTYNEQF
>NA|TRBJ1-5|TRBV28
ASSLGLGGPYSNQPQH
>few|TRBJ1-3|TRBV4-1
ASSQASLNTIY
>NA|TRBJ1-1|TRBV29-1
SHSGGDTEAF
>NA|TRBJ2-7|TRBV30
AWSVVSEQY
>NA|TRBJ2-1|TRBV29-1
SGALSLGQGGMF
>NA|TRBJ2-3|TRBV7-6
ASSLGASGGASADTQY
>NA|TRBJ1-4|TRBV15
ATSRNREEEKLF
>NA|TRBJ2-3|TRBV7-8
ASSFNPGAPPTDTQY
>NA|TRBJ2-3|TRBV30
ASRGGGQTDTQY
>few|TRBJ2-1|TRBV28
ASSLLTGRYNEQF
>NA|TRBJ2-1|TRBV11-3
ASSLVAASGSEQF
>once|TRBJ2-2|TRBV11-2
ASSSPKSTGELF
>NA|TRBJ2-5|TRBV7-9
ASSPAIGLDQETQY
>NA|TRBJ1-1|TRBV10-1
ASSSSDGGISF
>once|TRBJ2-1|TRBV5-1
ASSSGLAGYNEQF
>NA|TRBJ2-5|TRBV18
ASSPPSAERGETQY